The clone carrying this TCR beta chain was recorded at least ten times. Its antigen remains unknown. The library protocol tagged individual cDNA molecules with unique molecular identifiers. TCRdb reprocessed the 5' RACE reads with MiXCR, giving one entry per CDR3 protein. Of 55,000 to 65,000 distinct CDR3 sequences listed, 8.5% to 10% were seen once; the top ten hold under 9%. The data stem from a study of early T cells in non-severe SARS-CoV-2 infection. The overall study: Sequencing was performed on bulk RNA from unsorted whole blood, leaving chains unpaired.

Broader study findings: Matches to VDJdb favored anti-spike CD8 responses and missed private and CD4 specificities.

Sequencing used whole blood. This clonotype originated in an adult who was a healthcare worker with PCR-confirmed SARS-CoV-2 infection or an uninfected control (not recorded which).

CDR3 DNA sequence: TGTGCCAGCAGCTTAGGACAGTATCGCTCTGGGGCCAACGTCCTGACTTTC. It translates to CASSLGQYRSGANVLTF. The chain has TRBV7-2 and TRBJ2-6; possible D gene TRBD1, 5 bases. The CDR3 covers 17 residues. Trimming took off 1 base at V and 0 bases at J, with 10 bases between the two ends. Germline V gives CDR1 SGHTA, CDR2 FQGNSA.